The 18 T cell receptor beta chains reported below all come from one sample, sequenced in a study of blood T cell repertoires in COVID-19. Here immunoSEQ multiplex PCR was the method, and the copy in TCRdb shows in-frame clones only, minus some. The sample lists tens of thousands of clones; 90% were seen once. Sequenced input: peripheral blood. The receptors shown here come from a human donor in a cohort sampled during active COVID-19.

The chain carries TRBV6-5 and TRBJ2-7; no firm D call. Between the trimmed V and J ends, which lost 2 bases and 0 bases, there was a span of 11 bases. Germline V gene data show CDR1 as MNHEY and CDR2 as SVGAGI. This CDR3 comprises 15 residues. The CDR3 nucleotides are TGTGCCAGCAGTTACGCCCGGTTCGGCTCCTACGAGCAGTACTTC. Protein: CASSYARFGSYEQYF.

The CDR3 spells CASSYSSYEQYF. The CDR3 DNA reads as TGTGCCAGCAGTTACAGCTCCTACGAGCAGTACTTC. This rearrangement joins TRBV12-3 or TRBV12-4 to TRBJ2-7; no clear D gene. Between the trimmed V and J ends, which lost 4 bases and 0 bases, there was a span of 4 bases. The CDR3 runs to 12 residues.

A single count supports this clone. The chain links TRBV7-9 to TRBJ2-1, with 8 bases that match TRBD2. Germline CDR1 and CDR2: SEHNR and FQNEAQ (reference sequence). V was pared by 5 bases and J by 4 bases, with 13 bases of the junction left unmatched. The CDR3 extends over 17 amino acids. This chain's CDR3 is CASSLPRSGKTYNEQFF. The CDR3 bases are TGTGCCAGCAGCCTCCCCCGTAGCGGGAAGACTTACAATGAGCAGTTCTTC. Using reference TRBV7-9 and TRBJ2-1 for the parts outside the CDR3, the full variable domain is DTGVSQNPRHKITKRGQNVTFRCDPISEHNRLYWYRQTLGQGPEFLTYFQNEAQLEKSRLLSDRFSAERPKGSFSTLEIQRTEQGDSAMYLCASSLPRSGKTYNEQFFGPGTRLTVL.

This clone was counted between two and nine times. CDR3 DNA: TGTGCCAGCAGTTACTCGAGGGAGGCGGGCACCGGGGAGCTGTTTTTT. The encoded protein is CASSYSREAGTGELFF. The genes are TRBV6-5 and TRBJ2-2; a possible D gene is TRBD2 (6 bases). In germline, CDR1 is MNHEY, CDR2 SVGAGI. The V end lost 0 bases, the J end lost 4 bases, and 12 bases lay between the germline ends. The CDR3 sequence is 16 residues long.

The chain carries TRBV10-3 and TRBJ2-5; 8 bases match TRBD2. The CDR3 length is 14 residues. With 9 bases clipped from V and 5 bases from J, the junction kept 11 bases outside the gene matches. Per the germline V gene, CDR1 is ENHRY and CDR2 is SYGVKD. CDR3 DNA sequence: TGTGCCATTAAGAGCGGGAGCGATTACGAGACCCAGTACTTC. Amino acid sequence: CAIKSGSDYETQYF.

The count of this clone is one. The gene calls are TRBV27 and TRBJ2-7, with unresolved D. V was pared by 5 bases and J by 3 bases, with 11 bases between. The germline CDR1 and CDR2 sequences are MNHEY and SMNVEV (reference sequence). This CDR3 region has 13 residues. The CDR3 DNA sequence: TGTGCCAGCAGTCCCTTGGGCAACTACGAGCAGTACTTC. Its translation: CASSPLGNYEQYF.

The chain uses TRBV19 and TRBJ1-6; 8 bases are shared with TRBD1. V dropped 5 bases and J dropped 7; count of bases not matched to a gene: 7. Germline values: CDR1 LNHDA, CDR2 SQIVND (reference sequence). The CDR3 has 15 amino acids. The CDR3 region is CASSPRQGRNSPLHF. In nucleotides, the CDR3 is TGTGCCAGTAGTCCTCGACAGGGGAGAAATTCACCCCTCCACTTT.

The table lists this clone with a count of one. The V and J genes are TRBV10-3 and TRBJ1-1; D remains unclear. V dropped 6 bases and J dropped 1 base, with 9 bases sitting between them. The CDR3 length is 13 residues. Germline V lookup: CDR1 ENHRY, CDR2 SYGVKD. The CDR3 spells CAISTRGNTEAFF. For the CDR3, the DNA is TGTGCCATCAGCACTCGGGGGAACACTGAAGCTTTCTTT.

The chain links TRBV4-1 to TRBJ2-1, with 11 nucleotides matching TRBD2. The CDR3 totals 17 residues. CDR1 MGHRA and CDR2 YSYEKL come from the germline V gene. Unmatched junction bases numbered 5, after V lost 1 base and J lost 3 bases. This chain's CDR3 is CASSQVITSGSYNEQFF. The CDR3, as DNA: TGCGCCAGCAGCCAAGTGATAACTAGCGGGAGCTACAATGAGCAGTTCTTC.

The CDR3 loop reads CAWSVAGRGSKETQYF. CDR3 in DNA: TGTGCCTGGAGTGTCGCAGGGAGGGGATCAAAAGAGACCCAGTACTTC. The gene calls are TRBV30 and TRBJ2-5, with 7 bases identical to TRBD2. This CDR3 spans 16 amino acids. The V gene end was trimmed by 0 bases and the J gene end by 3 bases; junction bases not matched to a gene: 10. The V gene's germline CDR1 is GTSNPN and CDR2 SVGIG (reference sequence).

This chain links TRBV5-5 with TRBJ2-2; tentatively, D is TRBD1 (5 bases). Germline V CDR1 and CDR2: SGHKS, YYEKEE (reference sequence). V gave up 3 bases and J gave up 6 bases, with 15 bases separating them. The CDR3 sequence is 15 residues long. The CDR3, as DNA: TGTGCCAGCAGCTGGGGCCTCGCTAAGGCCGGGGAGCTGTTTTTT. This encodes CASSWGLAKAGELFF.

This clone showed up just a few times. This chain joins TRBV18 and TRBJ1-3; a weak D match, TRBD1 (6 bases). V was clipped by 6 bases and J by 4 bases, with 16 bases between them. The CDR3 runs 15 residues. Germline assignment: CDR1 KGHSH and CDR2 LQKENI. The CDR3 is CASSPQQGSGNTIYF. CDR3 bases: TGTGCCAGCTCCCCCCAACAGGGTTCGGGAAACACCATATATTTT. The full variable domain, in which reference TRBV18 and TRBJ1-3 provide the parts outside the CDR3, is NAGVMQNPRHLVRRRGQEARLRCSPMKGHSHVYWYRQLPEEGLKFMVYLQKENIIDESGMPKERFSAEFPKEGPSILRIQQVVRGDSAAYFCASSPQQGSGNTIYFGEGSWLTVV.

This CDR3 reads CASSPSRQESYEQYF. The CDR3, as DNA: TGTGCCAGCTCACCATCACGACAGGAATCCTACGAGCAGTACTTC. The gene calls are TRBV18 and TRBJ2-7; D might be TRBD1 (6 bases). V gave up 2 bases and J gave up 1 base, with 12 bases separating them. CDR3 length: 15 residues. Germline CDR1 and CDR2: KGHSH and LQKENI.

This chain joins TRBV3-1 (or the pseudogene TRBV3-2) and TRBJ1-1, with D maybe TRBD1 (5 bases). The germline CDR1 and CDR2 sequences are LGHDT and YNNKEL (reference sequence). V lost 0 bases and J lost 11, with 16 bases in between. This CDR3 region has 14 residues. CDR3 residues: CASSQDYSGERAFF. The DNA for the CDR3 is TGTGCCAGCAGCCAAGATTACTCGGGGGAGAGGGCTTTCTTT.

This chain connects TRBV5-1 to TRBJ2-3, with D perhaps matching TRBD2 (6 bases). The CDR3 consists of 16 residues. Germline V gene lookup returns CDR1 SGHRS and CDR2 YFSETQ. Trimming pared 0 bases from V and 2 bases from J, leaving 13 bases between. The CDR3 nucleotides are TGCGCCAGCAGCTTGGCCCAGACGGGGGACACAGATACGCAGTATTTT. It yields the protein CASSLAQTGDTDTQYF. Complete variable domain (other parts from reference TRBV5-1 and TRBJ2-3): KAGVTQTPRYLIKTRGQQVTLSCSPISGHRSVSWYQQTPGQGLQFLFEYFSETQRNKGNFPGRFSGRQFSNSRSEMNVSTLELGDSALYLCASSLAQTGDTDTQYFGPGTRLTVL.

The chain has TRBV25-1 and TRBJ2-7, with 8 bases that match TRBD2. There are 12 residues in the CDR3. V dropped 8 bases and J dropped 3; count of bases not matched to a gene: 3. Germline V CDR1 and CDR2: MGHDK, SYGVNS. In nucleotides, the CDR3 is TGTGCCAGCGCGACTAGCGTCTACGAGCAGTACTTC. Protein: CASATSVYEQYF.

The chain recombines TRBV13 with TRBJ1-3; D call uncertain. Trimming cost V 2 bases and J 4 bases, with 9 bases left between them. This CDR3 is 14 amino acids long. CDR1 and CDR2 from the germline V gene are PRHDT and FYEKMQ (reference sequence). CDR3 protein: CASSLQASGNTIYF. The CDR3 DNA is TGTGCCAGCAGCTTACAGGCATCAGGAAACACCATATATTTT.

The V and J genes are TRBV6-5 and TRBJ2-1; TRBD2 aligns across 8 bases. The CDR3 is 14 residues long. Germline-derived CDR1 and CDR2 are MNHEY and SVGAGI. Trimming removed 6 bases from V and 4 bases from J; junction bases left unmatched: 5. In nucleotides, the CDR3 is TGTGCCAGCAGCCCGGGGGGGTCGTACAATGAGCAGTTCTTC. Translated, it gives CASSPGGSYNEQFF.